Each of the 20 T cell receptor beta chains below was sequenced from the same sample in a study of shared clonotypes between healthy human individuals. This table comes from immunoSEQ multiplex PCR, and its TCRdb copy is limited to in-frame clones, with some not included. This table has around 500,000 clones, 79% appearing once. Sequenced material: PBMCs. These receptors came from a woman between 40 and 55 years old in good health. Some clones in this sample may be carry-over from other donors' samples.

This clone was found many times. V and J are TRBV27 and TRBJ2-2, with D uncertain. Per the germline V gene, CDR1 is MNHEY and CDR2 is SMNVEV (reference sequence). The CDR3 consists of 13 residues. Trimming stripped 3 bases from V and 7 bases from J, with 9 bases between. The DNA of the CDR3 is TGTGCCAGCAGTTTGGTCGTTGGCGGGGAGCTGTTTTTT. Translated: CASSLVVGGELFF.

For the CDR3, the DNA is TGTGCCAGCAGTTTTAGGGGAAGCAATCAGCCCCAGCATTTT. Amino acids: CASSFRGSNQPQHF. The chain employs TRBV27 and TRBJ1-5, with D possibly TRBD1 on 5 matching bases. The germline gives CDR1 MNHEY, CDR2 SMNVEV (reference sequence). Between the trimmed V and J ends, which lost 3 bases and 1 base, there was a span of 7 bases. CDR3 length: 14 amino acids.

The genes are TRBV4-3 and TRBJ1-1; 7 bases map to TRBD1. Per germline, CDR1 LGHNA and CDR2 YSLEER. There are 13 residues in the CDR3. V lost 3 bases and J lost 6; bases outside the gene matches: 4. DNA for the CDR3: TGCGCCAGCAGCCAGACAGGGTCCCCTGAAGCTTTCTTT. Amino acids: CASSQTGSPEAFF.

This clone was found once. J is TRBJ2-6 and V is TRBV7-3, with 9 bases aligning to TRBD1. V trimming: 5 bases; J trimming: 3 bases; junction bases outside the gene matches: 5. This CDR3 comprises 16 residues. Germline CDR1 reads SGHTA; CDR2 reads FQGTGA. CDR3 bases: TGTGCCAGCAGCACCACAGGGGGCTTTGGGGCCAACGTCCTGACTTTC. Residues: CASSTTGGFGANVLTF.

V gene TRBV2 combines with J gene TRBJ2-3; the D is unclear. This CDR3 is 14 amino acids long. CDR1 and CDR2 from the germline V gene are SNHLY and FYNNEI. V was pared by 7 bases and J by 0 bases, with 11 bases between. The DNA for the CDR3 is TGTGCCAGCAAAACTATGTCGAGCACAGATACGCAGTATTTT. Encoded protein: CASKTMSSTDTQYF.

The chain carries TRBV27 and TRBJ2-7; TRBD2 matches at 14 bases. Trimming cost V 5 bases and J 7 bases; bases outside gene matches: 10. The CDR3 consists of 16 residues. CDR1 and CDR2 from the germline V gene are MNHEY and SMNVEV (reference sequence). This CDR3 reads CASSPGTSGSSREQYF. CDR3 nucleotide sequence: TGTGCCAGCAGTCCCGGGACTAGCGGGAGTTCTCGAGAGCAGTACTTC.

This clone appeared a single time. The chain recombines TRBV11-2 with TRBJ2-5; TRBD1 might be the D (5 bases). Germline loops: CDR1 SGHAT, CDR2 FQNNGV. CDR3 length: 16 amino acids. V was clipped by 1 base and J by 5 bases, with 17 bases between them. DNA of the CDR3: TGTGCCAGCAGCTTAGTTGTCAGCCTGGGGCGGGAGACCCAGTACTTC. Translation gives CASSLVVSLGRETQYF.

The chain joins TRBV10-3 to TRBJ1-5; the D gene is possibly TRBD1 (5 bases). The CDR3 consists of 13 residues. The V gene's germline CDR1 is ENHRY and CDR2 SYGVKD. Trimming removed 8 bases at V and 1 base at J, with 9 bases between. The CDR3 is CAICGGSNQPQHF. The CDR3 nucleotides read TGTGCCATCTGTGGGGGGAGCAATCAGCCCCAGCATTTT.

At least ten counts were recorded for this clone. This chain links TRBV6-5 with TRBJ1-2, with no clear D. Germline CDR1 MNHEY, CDR2 SVGAGI. The CDR3 has 14 residues. Trimming left V 0 bases short and J 2 bases short, with 7 bases between. CDR3 sequence reads: CASSYSDKNYGYTF. The CDR3 DNA sequence: TGTGCCAGCAGTTACTCCGACAAAAACTATGGCTACACCTTC.

This clone was detected only a few times. This chain uses TRBV27 with TRBJ1-4, with 7 bases matching TRBD1. From germline, CDR1 is MNHEY and CDR2 SMNVEV (reference sequence). This CDR3 is built from 13 residues. V lost 6 bases, J lost 13 bases, and 11 bases stayed unmatched. CDR3 protein: CASSLSTGTLLFF. The CDR3 nucleotides read TGTGCCAGCAGCCTATCGACAGGGACCCTACTGTTTTTT. Using reference TRBV27 and TRBJ1-4 for the parts outside the CDR3, the full variable domain is EAQVTQNPRYLITVTGKKLTVTCSQNMNHEYMSWYRQDPGLGLRQIYYSMNVEVTDKGDVPEGYKVSRKEKRNFPLILESPSPNQTSLYFCASSLSTGTLLFFGSGTQLSVL.

Turning to this clone: With a much larger clone just one base away, this may be a read error. This CDR3 is also generated by other DNA sequences in the sample. V is TRBV21-1 and J is TRBJ1-1. TRBV21-1 is a pseudogene. The CDR3 covers 13 residues. The CDR3 DNA reads as TGTGCCAGCAGCAAAGTAATAAGGGAGGAGGCTTTCTTT. This translates into CASSKVIREEAFF.

Points on this clone: This sequence may be a read error, since a much larger clone differs from it by one base. This chain uses TRBV30 with TRBJ1-1; D is uncertain. The germline V and J ends were trimmed by 1 base and 1 base, with 13 bases remaining between them. The CDR3 loop spans 15 amino acids. The germline gives CDR1 GTSNPN, CDR2 SVGIG (reference sequence). For the CDR3, the DNA is TGTGCCTGGAGTGCACTACCAGACCAGAACACTGAAGCTTTCTTT. Translation gives CAWSALPDQNTEAFF.

This sequence joins TRBV5-8 and TRBJ1-2; 9 positions match TRBD1. Per the germline V gene, CDR1 is SGHTS and CDR2 is YDEGEE. The CDR3 contains 14 residues. J gave up 6 bases and V 4 bases, and 7 bases lay outside the gene matches. The CDR3 protein is CASSPWTGADGYTF. The CDR3 DNA sequence: TGTGCCAGCAGCCCGTGGACAGGGGCGGATGGCTACACCTTC.

This sequence joins TRBV5-5 and TRBJ2-7, with D possibly called TRBD1 or TRBD2 (5 bases each). This CDR3 is built from 15 residues. The V end was cut by 0 bases, the J end by 6 bases, with 16 bases between. Germline-derived CDR1 and CDR2 are SGHKS and YYEKEE (reference sequence). CDR3 sequence: CASSLGAGTVREQYF. The DNA of the CDR3 is TGTGCCAGCAGCTTGGGGGCAGGGACGGTACGCGAGCAGTACTTC.

This clone was found once. The chain recombines TRBV19 with TRBJ2-6, with 13 bases fitting TRBD2. The V segment lost 4 bases and the J segment 1 base; nucleotides outside the gene matches: 1. The germline V gene encodes CDR1 LNHDA and CDR2 SQIVND (reference sequence). The CDR3 is 17 amino acids. CDR3 bases: TGTGCCAGTAGTAAACTAGCGGGAGGGTCTGGGGCCAACGTCCTGACTTTC. This translates into CASSKLAGGSGANVLTF.

This clone is a singleton in its sample. The chain joins TRBV5-5 to TRBJ1-3; maybe TRBD1 (5 bases). CDR1 and CDR2 (germline): SGHKS, YYEKEE (reference sequence). Trimming pared 7 bases from V and 0 bases from J, leaving 14 bases between. This CDR3 has 15 residues. The CDR3 nucleotides read TGTGCCAGCGGATTCAGTGGGGGCTCTGGAAACACCATATATTTT. Amino acid sequence: CASGFSGGSGNTIYF.

The chain is built from TRBV18 and TRBJ1-1; TRBD1 aligns across 7 bases. Germline lookup yields CDR1 KGHSH and CDR2 LQKENI. J gave up 8 bases and V 1 base, and 1 base lay outside the gene matches. The CDR3 runs 12 residues. CDR3 sequence reads: CASSPLTGEAFF. The CDR3 region has the DNA TGTGCCAGCTCACCACTGACAGGGGAAGCTTTCTTT. Looking up the rest from reference TRBV18 and TRBJ1-1 gives the full variable domain: NAGVMQNPRHLVRRRGQEARLRCSPMKGHSHVYWYRQLPEEGLKFMVYLQKENIIDESGMPKERFSAEFPKEGPSILRIQQVVRGDSAAYFCASSPLTGEAFFGQGTRLTVV.

The chain has TRBV9 and TRBJ2-1; tentatively, D is TRBD2 (6 bases). The CDR3 totals 15 residues. Per the germline V gene, CDR1 is SGDLS and CDR2 is YYNGEE. Trimming cost V 0 bases and J 1 base, with 8 bases left between them. The CDR3 loop is CASSVVGGSYNEQFF. Here the CDR3 DNA reads TGTGCCAGCAGCGTAGTGGGGGGATCCTACAATGAGCAGTTCTTC.

V is TRBV25-1 and J is TRBJ2-5; no clear D. Trimming removed 6 bases at V and 5 bases at J, with 10 bases between. Germline CDR1 is MGHDK and CDR2 is SYGVNS. There are 12 residues in the CDR3. In nucleotides, the CDR3 is TGTGCCAGCAGCGTTCTATGGGAGACCCAGTACTTC. It is translated as CASSVLWETQYF.

V and J are TRBV19 and TRBJ2-1; 11 nucleotides agree with TRBD2. CDR1 is LNHDA, CDR2 SQIVND, per germline (reference sequence). The CDR3 contains 16 residues. J lost 0 bases, V lost 6 bases, and 4 bases had no gene match. Here the CDR3 reads CASSRTSGLSYNEQFF. CDR3 coding DNA: TGTGCCAGTAGCCGGACTAGCGGGCTCTCCTACAATGAGCAGTTCTTC.